The rows below give T cell receptor beta chains drawn from one sample of a study of post-analysis software for immune sequencing data. TCRdb analysed the PCR reads with MiXCR anew, one entry per CDR3 protein. The sample has 650,000 to 900,000 distinct CDR3 sequences; around 45% are singletons. The sample was blood. These receptors all come from a girl between 5 and 17 years old with multiple sclerosis. Each CDR3 is given with its conserved first and last residue. The D gene is left open where the match is weak. Size values are once, few and many counts, or a class for expanded clones, and some rows have none.

D gene: .
J gene: TRBJ2-3
clone size: .
CDR3 length: 16
V gene: TRBV7-6
CDR3 protein: CASSFRTETYGDTQYF
CDR3 DNA: TGTGCCAGCAGCTTTAGGACAGAGACCTACGGTGATACGCAGTATTTT

D gene: .
J gene: TRBJ2-4
clone size: few
CDR3 length: 18
V gene: TRBV11-2
CDR3 protein: CASSLGRMDTLAKNIQYF
CDR3 DNA: TGTGCCAGCAGCTTGGGCAGGATGGACACCTTAGCCAAAAACATTCAGTACTTC

D gene: TRBD2
J gene: TRBJ2-7
clone size: .
CDR3 length: 17
V gene: TRBV4-2
CDR3 protein: CASSQDPTGLAGYEQYF
CDR3 DNA: TGTGCCAGCAGCCAAGATCCCACCGGACTAGCGGGCTACGAGCAGTACTTC

D gene: TRBD2
J gene: TRBJ2-5
clone size: few
CDR3 length: 16
V gene: TRBV6-5
CDR3 protein: CASSYSGTSGIETQYF
CDR3 DNA: TGTGCCAGCAGTTACTCGGGGACTAGCGGGATTGAGACCCAGTACTTC

D gene: .
J gene: TRBJ2-7
clone size: few
CDR3 length: 15
V gene: TRBV20-1
CDR3 protein: CSARAKGVWGYEQYF
CDR3 DNA: TGCAGTGCTAGGGCAAAGGGGGTCTGGGGCTACGAGCAGTACTTC

D gene: TRBD2
J gene: TRBJ2-7
clone size: .
CDR3 length: 14
V gene: TRBV3-1
CDR3 protein: CASAGTSGEYEQYF
CDR3 DNA: TGTGCCAGCGCAGGGACTAGCGGAGAGTACGAGCAGTACTTC

D gene: .
J gene: TRBJ2-7
clone size: few
CDR3 length: 11
V gene: TRBV29-1
CDR3 protein: CSATEAYEQYF
CDR3 DNA: TGCAGCGCCACAGAAGCCTACGAGCAGTACTTC

D gene: TRBD2
J gene: TRBJ2-4
clone size: .
CDR3 length: 14
V gene: TRBV11-2
CDR3 protein: CASSLWRERNVQYF
CDR3 DNA: TGTGCCAGCAGCTTGTGGCGGGAGAGAAACGTTCAGTACTTC

D gene: TRBD2
J gene: TRBJ2-3
clone size: .
CDR3 length: 15
V gene: TRBV20-1
CDR3 protein: CSARHGGRVKDTQYF
CDR3 DNA: TGCAGTGCTAGACACGGCGGGAGGGTGAAAGATACGCAGTATTTT

D gene: .
J gene: TRBJ2-3
clone size: many
CDR3 length: 12
V gene: TRBV7-2
CDR3 protein: CASRPQGNTQYF
CDR3 DNA: TGTGCCAGCAGGCCACAGGGAAATACGCAGTATTTT

D gene: TRBD1
J gene: TRBJ2-7
clone size: few
CDR3 length: 13
V gene: TRBV6-2/TRBV6-3
CDR3 protein: CASNMGQNYEQYF
CDR3 DNA: TGTGCCAGCAATATGGGACAGAACTACGAGCAGTACTTC

D gene: .
J gene: TRBJ2-1
clone size: few
CDR3 length: 12
V gene: TRBV7-3
CDR3 protein: CASSLTGGEQFF
CDR3 DNA: TGTGCCAGCAGCTTAACGGGCGGGGAGCAGTTCTTC

D gene: TRBD2
J gene: TRBJ2-3
clone size: .
CDR3 length: 17
V gene: TRBV7-9
CDR3 protein: CASTSPSRGESTDTQYF
CDR3 DNA: TGTGCCAGCACCTCACCTTCCCGGGGGGAAAGCACAGATACGCAGTATTTT

D gene: TRBD1
J gene: TRBJ2-5
clone size: .
CDR3 length: 13
V gene: TRBV10-2
CDR3 protein: CASSERGLETQYF
CDR3 DNA: TGCGCCAGCAGTGAAAGGGGGCTGGAGACCCAGTACTTC

D gene: .
J gene: TRBJ2-3
clone size: .
CDR3 length: 13
V gene: TRBV25-1
CDR3 protein: CASSEIIWVSQYF
CDR3 DNA: TGTGCCAGCAGTGAAATTATCTGGGTATCGCAGTATTTT

D gene: .
J gene: TRBJ2-6
clone size: many
CDR3 length: 15
V gene: TRBV12-3/TRBV12-4
CDR3 protein: CASRKRGTASNVLTF
CDR3 DNA: TGTGCCAGCAGAAAACGGGGGACGGCTTCCAACGTCCTGACTTTC

D gene: TRBD1
J gene: TRBJ1-2
clone size: .
CDR3 length: 15
V gene: TRBV4-3
CDR3 protein: CASSQELGTGFGYTF
CDR3 DNA: TGCGCCAGCAGCCAAGAGTTGGGGACAGGGTTTGGCTACACCTTC

D gene: .
J gene: TRBJ2-7
clone size: .
CDR3 length: 15
V gene: TRBV11-3
CDR3 protein: CASSLKAGEKYEQYF
CDR3 DNA: TGTGCCAGCAGCTTAAAGGCAGGGGAGAAATACGAGCAGTACTTC

D gene: .
J gene: TRBJ1-2
clone size: .
CDR3 length: 12
V gene: TRBV2
CDR3 protein: CASSGGGFGYTF
CDR3 DNA: TGTGCCAGCAGTGGGGGAGGGTTTGGCTACACCTTC

D gene: .
J gene: TRBJ2-7
clone size: .
CDR3 length: 12
V gene: TRBV12-5
CDR3 protein: CASGETVYEQYF
CDR3 DNA: TGTGCTAGTGGTGAGACGGTCTACGAGCAGTACTTC

D gene: .
J gene: TRBJ2-7
clone size: .
CDR3 length: 14
V gene: TRBV10-3
CDR3 protein: CAISVRDSGGEQYF
CDR3 DNA: TGTGCCATCAGTGTTCGGGACTCAGGTGGCGAGCAGTACTTC

D gene: .
J gene: TRBJ2-6
clone size: .
CDR3 length: 17
V gene: TRBV20-1
CDR3 protein: CSATGEGDVAGANVLTF
CDR3 DNA: TGCAGTGCTACCGGTGAGGGGGACGTCGCTGGGGCCAACGTCCTGACTTTC

D gene: TRBD1
J gene: TRBJ2-7
clone size: few
CDR3 length: 17
V gene: TRBV12-3/TRBV12-4
CDR3 protein: CASSLGRGTGGIYEQYF
CDR3 DNA: TGTGCCAGCAGTTTAGGGAGGGGGACAGGGGGTATCTACGAGCAGTACTTC

D gene: TRBD1
J gene: TRBJ1-2
clone size: .
CDR3 length: 11
V gene: TRBV27
CDR3 protein: CAVQGAGGYTF
CDR3 DNA: TGTGCCGTACAGGGGGCAGGGGGCTACACCTTC

D gene: TRBD2
J gene: TRBJ2-1
clone size: .
CDR3 length: 16
V gene: TRBV3-1
CDR3 protein: CASSRPLAGGYNEQFF
CDR3 DNA: TGTGCCAGCAGCCGCCCTCTAGCGGGAGGCTACAATGAGCAGTTCTTC

D gene: TRBD2
J gene: TRBJ2-1
clone size: .
CDR3 length: 16
V gene: TRBV20-1
CDR3 protein: CSARTSGPGSYNEQFF
CDR3 DNA: TGCAGTGCGCGGACTAGCGGGCCTGGCTCCTACAATGAGCAGTTCTTC

D gene: TRBD2
J gene: TRBJ2-7
clone size: .
CDR3 length: 14
V gene: TRBV20-1
CDR3 protein: CSGRGGTRPYEQYF
CDR3 DNA: TGCAGTGGTAGGGGTGGGACTAGACCCTACGAGCAGTACTTC

D gene: .
J gene: TRBJ1-2
clone size: .
CDR3 length: 12
V gene: TRBV11-2
CDR3 protein: CASSFEWGGYTF
CDR3 DNA: TGTGCCAGCAGCTTCGAGTGGGGTGGCTACACCTTC

D gene: .
J gene: TRBJ2-1
clone size: .
CDR3 length: 13
V gene: TRBV20-1
CDR3 protein: CSAEPYRHNEQFF
CDR3 DNA: TGCAGTGCCGAACCCTACCGTCACAATGAGCAGTTCTTC

D gene: .
J gene: TRBJ2-6
clone size: few
CDR3 length: 19
V gene: TRBV9
CDR3 protein: CASSPAGTVKSSGANVLTF
CDR3 DNA: TGTGCCAGCAGCCCTGCCGGGACGGTTAAAAGCTCTGGGGCCAACGTCCTGACTTTC

D gene: .
J gene: TRBJ2-1
clone size: few
CDR3 length: 15
V gene: TRBV5-1
CDR3 protein: CASSLVSVGYNEQFF
CDR3 DNA: TGCGCCAGCAGCTTGGTGAGCGTGGGCTACAATGAGCAGTTCTTC

D gene: TRBD1
J gene: TRBJ2-7
clone size: .
CDR3 length: 13
V gene: TRBV29-1
CDR3 protein: CSAMDRQTYEQYF
CDR3 DNA: TGCAGCGCTATGGACAGGCAGACCTACGAGCAGTACTTC

D gene: TRBD1
J gene: TRBJ2-7
clone size: few
CDR3 length: 15
V gene: TRBV27
CDR3 protein: CASRGTGRTSYEQYF
CDR3 DNA: TGTGCCAGCAGGGGGACAGGCAGGACCTCCTACGAGCAGTACTTC

D gene: TRBD2
J gene: TRBJ2-7
clone size: .
CDR3 length: 14
V gene: TRBV28
CDR3 protein: CASSISGRGYEQYF
CDR3 DNA: TGTGCCAGCAGTATTAGCGGGAGGGGGTACGAGCAGTACTTC

D gene: .
J gene: TRBJ2-7
clone size: .
CDR3 length: 13
V gene: TRBV11-3
CDR3 protein: CASSLDRSDEQYF
CDR3 DNA: TGTGCCAGCAGCTTAGATCGAAGCGACGAGCAGTACTTC

D gene: .
J gene: TRBJ2-1
clone size: .
CDR3 length: 13
V gene: TRBV7-7
CDR3 protein: CASSTGGSVEQFF
CDR3 DNA: TGTGCTAGCAGCACCGGGGGCAGCGTTGAGCAGTTCTTC

D gene: TRBD1
J gene: TRBJ1-2
clone size: .
CDR3 length: 13
V gene: TRBV7-2
CDR3 protein: CASSIGQDYGYTF
CDR3 DNA: TGTGCCAGCAGCATCGGACAGGACTATGGCTACACCTTC

D gene: .
J gene: TRBJ2-1
clone size: .
CDR3 length: 12
V gene: TRBV9
CDR3 protein: CASSESGNEQFF
CDR3 DNA: TGTGCCAGCAGCGAAAGCGGGAATGAGCAGTTCTTC

D gene: .
J gene: TRBJ2-1
clone size: .
CDR3 length: 16
V gene: TRBV18
CDR3 protein: CASSPVAGLLHNEQFF
CDR3 DNA: TGTGCCAGCTCACCGGTAGCCGGCCTCCTACACAATGAGCAGTTCTTC

D gene: .
J gene: TRBJ2-5
clone size: few
CDR3 length: 10
V gene: TRBV6-5
CDR3 protein: CASTGETQYF
CDR3 DNA: TGTGCCAGCACGGGGGAGACCCAGTACTTC

D gene: .
J gene: TRBJ2-7
clone size: few
CDR3 length: 12
V gene: TRBV20-1
CDR3 protein: CSARGLYYEQYF
CDR3 DNA: TGCAGTGCTAGAGGACTCTACTACGAGCAGTACTTC

D gene: .
J gene: TRBJ2-1
clone size: many
CDR3 length: 14
V gene: TRBV27
CDR3 protein: CASSLGGIGVAQFF
CDR3 DNA: TGTGCCAGCAGTTTGGGCGGGATCGGAGTGGCGCAGTTCTTC

D gene: TRBD2
J gene: TRBJ2-1
clone size: .
CDR3 length: 18
V gene: TRBV14
CDR3 protein: CASSQDWGGLGHHNEQFF
CDR3 DNA: TGTGCCAGCAGCCAAGATTGGGGGGGACTAGGACACCACAATGAGCAGTTCTTC

D gene: .
J gene: TRBJ1-2
clone size: few
CDR3 length: 17
V gene: TRBV19
CDR3 protein: CASSIPTAGGATYGYTF
CDR3 DNA: TGTGCCAGTAGTATACCTACCGCCGGAGGGGCTACCTATGGCTACACCTTC

D gene: .
J gene: TRBJ2-5
clone size: few
CDR3 length: 16
V gene: TRBV15
CDR3 protein: CATSRPNAGTLGTQYF
CDR3 DNA: TGTGCCACCAGCAGACCTAATGCCGGGACACTCGGGACCCAGTACTTC

D gene: .
J gene: TRBJ1-5
clone size: .
CDR3 length: 15
V gene: TRBV29-1
CDR3 protein: CSVETGAGGNQPQHF
CDR3 DNA: TGCAGCGTTGAAACGGGGGCTGGTGGCAATCAGCCCCAGCATTTT

D gene: .
J gene: TRBJ2-7
clone size: few
CDR3 length: 14
V gene: TRBV20-1
CDR3 protein: CSAPSAGSSYEQYF
CDR3 DNA: TGCAGTGCGCCGTCGGCAGGAAGCTCCTACGAGCAGTACTTC

D gene: .
J gene: TRBJ2-3
clone size: few
CDR3 length: 12
V gene: TRBV5-6
CDR3 protein: CASSLNPDTQYF
CDR3 DNA: TGTGCCAGCAGCCTAAATCCGGATACGCAGTATTTT

D gene: .
J gene: TRBJ2-5
clone size: once
CDR3 length: 14
V gene: TRBV12-5
CDR3 protein: CASGSGTVQETQYF
CDR3 DNA: TGTGCTAGTGGTTCCGGGACGGTACAAGAGACCCAGTACTTC

D gene: .
J gene: TRBJ2-5
clone size: .
CDR3 length: 13
V gene: TRBV7-2
CDR3 protein: CASSGSDQETQYF
CDR3 DNA: TGTGCCAGCAGCGGTAGCGATCAAGAGACCCAGTACTTC

D gene: TRBD1
J gene: TRBJ2-6
clone size: .
CDR3 length: 18
V gene: TRBV27
CDR3 protein: CASSPWGQGDSGANVLTF
CDR3 DNA: TGTGCCAGCAGTCCGTGGGGACAGGGAGACTCTGGGGCCAACGTCCTGACTTTC

D gene: .
J gene: TRBJ2-1
clone size: few
CDR3 length: 16
V gene: TRBV18
CDR3 protein: CASSLAQGTYHNEQFF
CDR3 DNA: TGTGCCAGCTCACTCGCGCAGGGAACCTATCACAATGAGCAGTTCTTC

D gene: .
J gene: TRBJ2-7
clone size: once
CDR3 length: 14
V gene: TRBV20-1
CDR3 protein: CSASEGSPLDEQYF
CDR3 DNA: TGCAGTGCTTCCGAGGGTAGCCCTCTGGACGAGCAGTACTTC

D gene: .
J gene: TRBJ1-2
clone size: .
CDR3 length: 13
V gene: TRBV12-3/TRBV12-4
CDR3 protein: CASADAAAYGYTF
CDR3 DNA: TGTGCCAGCGCAGACGCGGCCGCCTATGGCTACACCTTC

D gene: .
J gene: TRBJ2-5
clone size: few
CDR3 length: 12
V gene: TRBV5-1
CDR3 protein: CATRDWEETQYF
CDR3 DNA: TGCGCCACGCGGGACTGGGAAGAGACCCAGTACTTC

D gene: .
J gene: TRBJ2-5
clone size: .
CDR3 length: 20
V gene: TRBV6-2/TRBV6-3
CDR3 protein: CASPRQGTGEIAGVRETQCF
CDR3 DNA: TGTGCCAGCCCACGACAGGGGACCGGGGAGATAGCGGGAGTTAGGGAGACCCAGTGCTTC

D gene: TRBD2
J gene: TRBJ2-7
clone size: once
CDR3 length: 13
V gene: TRBV6-6
CDR3 protein: CASFGGESFEQYF
CDR3 DNA: TGTGCCTCCTTCGGGGGGGAGTCTTTCGAGCAGTACTTC

D gene: TRBD2
J gene: TRBJ2-3
clone size: many
CDR3 length: 14
V gene: TRBV7-2
CDR3 protein: CASSWGLAGDTQYF
CDR3 DNA: TGTGCCAGCAGCTGGGGACTAGCGGGCGATACGCAGTATTTT

D gene: TRBD1
J gene: TRBJ2-1
clone size: .
CDR3 length: 13
V gene: TRBV12-3/TRBV12-4
CDR3 protein: CASSSDRGREQFF
CDR3 DNA: TGTGCCAGCAGTTCCGACAGGGGCCGAGAGCAGTTCTTC

D gene: .
J gene: TRBJ2-7
clone size: .
CDR3 length: 12
V gene: TRBV7-9
CDR3 protein: CASSFEQYEQYF
CDR3 DNA: TGTGCCAGCAGCTTTGAACAATACGAGCAGTACTTC